This passage covers 17 T cell receptor beta chains from one sample sequenced in a study of shared clonotypes between healthy human individuals. Naive CD8 cells lacked CD45RO, underwent positive selection for CCR7 and left out terminally differentiated effector memory CD45RA+ cells. Sequencing was performed with immunoSEQ multiplex PCR; in TCRdb, only in-frame clones are kept and a portion is missing. In the table there are hundreds of thousands of clones, roughly 95% of which are singletons. Sequencing was carried out using naive CD8+ T cells sorted from blood. Every receptor here comes from a young woman in good health.

On this clone itself: The sample holds other DNA sequences that translate to the same CDR3. The rearrangement joins TRBV4-1 to TRBJ2-1; the D is unclear. V lost 3 bases and J lost 6, with 6 bases in between. In germline, CDR1 is MGHRA, CDR2 YSYEKL. The CDR3 contains 12 residues. The CDR3 reads CASSQVGNEQFF. The CDR3 DNA reads TGCGCCAGCAGCCAGGTAGGCAATGAGCAGTTCTTC.

This clone was observed once. V gene TRBV15 combines with J gene TRBJ2-3; 8 nucleotides match TRBD2. Germline V gene lookup returns CDR1 LNHNV and CDR2 YYDKDF (reference sequence). This CDR3 region has 16 residues. V lost 0 bases to trimming and J lost 0 bases; unmatched junction nucleotides: 2. The DNA of the CDR3 is TGTGCCACCAGCAGAGACCCTAGCGGGAGCACAGATACGCAGTATTTT. It specifies CATSRDPSGSTDTQYF.

The chain couples TRBV13 to TRBJ2-1; TRBD2 agrees at 13 bases. CDR3 size: 16 residues. CDR1 is PRHDT and CDR2 is FYEKMQ in the germline V gene (reference sequence). V lost 5 bases, J lost 3 bases, and 4 bases stayed unmatched. CDR3 DNA: TGTGCCAGCAGCGACTGGACTAGCGGGAGCTACAATGAGCAGTTCTTC. Translating it yields CASSDWTSGSYNEQFF. Using reference TRBV13 and TRBJ2-1 for the parts outside the CDR3, the full variable domain is AAGVIQSPRHLIKEKRETATLKCYPIPRHDTVYWYQQGPGQDPQFLISFYEKMQSDKGSIPDRFSAQQFSDYHSELNMSSLELGDSALYFCASSDWTSGSYNEQFFGPGTRLTVL.

This sequence joins TRBV14 and TRBJ2-3; no definite D call. From germline, CDR1 is SGHDN and CDR2 FVKESK. This CDR3 comprises 14 residues. Trimming cost V 0 bases and J 2 bases, with 6 bases left between them. For the CDR3, the DNA is TGTGCCAGCAGCCAAGATGGCTTCACAGATACGCAGTATTTT. As protein: CASSQDGFTDTQYF.

The chain combines TRBV18 with TRBJ2-7; 8 nucleotides agree with TRBD1. Trimming cost V 3 bases and J 0 bases; bases outside gene matches: 4. Germline V gene lookup returns CDR1 KGHSH and CDR2 LQKENI. The CDR3 extends over 15 amino acids. The CDR3 reads CASSPGQGSSYEQYF. The CDR3 region has the DNA TGTGCCAGCTCACCCGGACAGGGAAGCTCCTACGAGCAGTACTTC.

About this clone itself: The sample carries other DNA sequences with the same CDR3. The chain carries TRBV7-9 and TRBJ2-1; the D is unclear. V was cut by 5 bases and J by 6 bases, with 11 bases left in between. The CDR3 consists of 13 residues. Germline V gene lookup returns CDR1 SEHNR and CDR2 FQNEAQ (reference sequence). The chain's CDR3 is CASSPPRVNEQFF. DNA of the CDR3: TGTGCCAGCAGCCCGCCGCGCGTCAATGAGCAGTTCTTC.

V gene TRBV27 combines with J gene TRBJ2-7; D gene uncertain. Germline V gives CDR1 MNHEY, CDR2 SMNVEV (reference sequence). Trimming shortened V by 7 bases and J by 3 bases, and 10 bases separated the two germline ends. This CDR3 spans 12 amino acids. CDR3 in DNA: TGTGCCAGCACTGGCGGATTCTACGAGCAGTACTTC. Protein sequence: CASTGGFYEQYF.

The chain couples TRBV13 to TRBJ1-2; no definite D call. CDR3 length: 13 amino acids. CDR1 PRHDT and CDR2 FYEKMQ come from the germline V gene (reference sequence). V was cut by 2 bases and J by 8 bases, with 12 bases left in between. The CDR3, as DNA: TGTGCCAGCAGCTTACCACAGTCCCTCGGCTACACCTTC. This gives the protein CASSLPQSLGYTF.

The chain employs TRBV11-2 and TRBJ2-1; TRBD2 might be the D (6 bases). Germline CDR1 is SGHAT and CDR2 is FQNNGV. V lost 2 bases, J lost 2 bases, and 13 bases lay in between. There are 16 residues in the CDR3. CDR3 residues: CASSLLVAETYNEQFF. The CDR3, as DNA: TGTGCCAGCAGCTTATTGGTAGCGGAGACCTACAATGAGCAGTTCTTC. Based on the CDR3 plus reference TRBV11-2 and TRBJ2-1, the full variable domain is EAGVAQSPRYKIIEKRQSVAFWCNPISGHATLYWYQQILGQGPKLLIQFQNNGVVDDSQLPKDRFSAERLKGVDSTLKIQPAKLEDSAVYLCASSLLVAETYNEQFFGPGTRLTVL.

CDR3 in DNA: TGTGCCAGCAGTTTATGGGGCCAAGGGACGCACGGGGAGCTGTTTTTT. Amino acid sequence: CASSLWGQGTHGELFF. The rearrangement uses TRBV27 and TRBJ2-2; D could derive from TRBD1 or TRBD2 (5 bases each). CDR3 length: 16 residues. The ends were cut back, 1 base at V and 7 bases at J, with 16 bases in the middle. In germline, CDR1 is MNHEY, CDR2 SMNVEV (reference sequence).

The chain has TRBV6-1 and TRBJ2-2, with D uncertain. V gave up 4 bases and J gave up 1 base, with 4 bases separating them. CDR1 MNHNS and CDR2 SASEGT come from the germline V gene. CDR3 length equals 13 residues. The CDR3 reads CASSARNTGELFF. The CDR3 nucleotides read TGTGCCAGCAGTGCCAGGAACACCGGGGAGCTGTTTTTT.

V is TRBV28 and J is TRBJ2-5; perhaps TRBD2 as D (6 bases). The assigned J gene may be wrong: the sequence end matches TRBJ2-7 better. The CDR3 extends over 14 amino acids. CDR1 is MDHEN, CDR2 SYDVKM, per germline. The DNA for the CDR3 is TGTGCCAGCAGTTTAGCCGGGAGTTATGCCGAGCAGTACTTC. This sequence encodes CASSLAGSYAEQYF.

This chain joins TRBV16 and TRBJ2-7; D not resolved. V was clipped by 2 bases and J by 1 base, with 9 bases between them. This CDR3 region has 14 residues. Germline V gene data show CDR1 as KGHSY and CDR2 as FQNENV. CDR3 sequence: CASSQIGSSYEQYF. The DNA of the CDR3 is TGTGCCAGCAGCCAAATAGGGTCATCCTACGAGCAGTACTTC.

The CDR3, as DNA: TGTGCCAGCAGCTTCGAGGGACAGAGGAATGAGCAGTTCTTC. Amino acid sequence: CASSFEGQRNEQFF. The chain links TRBV5-6 to TRBJ2-1; 7 bases map to TRBD1. The CDR3 is made up of 14 amino acids. V lost 2 bases and J lost 7; bases outside the gene matches: 6. The germline V gene has CDR1 SGHDT and CDR2 YYEEEE.

The chain uses TRBV7-9 and TRBJ2-7; 9 bases are a match to TRBD2. CDR1 is SEHNR, CDR2 FQNEAQ, per germline (reference sequence). V shed 3 bases, J shed 4 bases, and the junction held 7 bases outside the gene matches. This CDR3 spans 15 amino acids. The CDR3 here is CASSFPGTSSYEQYF. The CDR3 bases are TGTGCCAGCAGCTTCCCCGGGACTAGCAGTTACGAGCAGTACTTC.

This chain uses TRBV6-4 with TRBJ2-1; the match to TRBD2 covers 13 bases. J gave up 8 bases and V 4 bases, and 5 bases lay outside the gene matches. Per the germline V gene, CDR1 is MRHNA and CDR2 is SNTAGT. This CDR3 is built from 15 residues. The CDR3 protein is CASSGLAGGSYEQFF. For the CDR3, the DNA is TGTGCCAGCAGTGGACTAGCGGGAGGTTCATATGAGCAGTTCTTC.

The chain carries TRBV28 and TRBJ2-2; D is unresolved. V was shortened by 3 bases and J by 6 bases, with 11 bases between the two germline ends. The germline gives CDR1 MDHEN, CDR2 SYDVKM. The CDR3 spans 14 residues. CDR3 DNA: TGTGCCAGCAGTTTCCCCGTCACCGCCGGGGAGCTGTTTTTT. It is translated as CASSFPVTAGELFF.